The sequence of this T cell receptor beta chain was determined in a study of blood T cell repertoires in COVID-19. At the level of the study: Whether acute or convalescent, the COVID-19 samples came from the United States, Italy and Spain.

In the original analysis: Nucleated cell counts were estimated from reference gene primer amplification. TCRdb's table, derived via immunoSEQ multiplex PCR, lists solely in-frame clones and lacks some. D and trimming were read from the DNA, whereas the V and J calls and clone size are those reported in that table. The sample records roughly 250,000 clones, 70% to 90% being singletons. The CDR3 runs to 15 residues. Looked up from germline, CDR1 is MGHRA and CDR2 is YSYEKL. V shed 3 bases and J 3 bases; nucleotides not matched to a gene: 7. What was sequenced was PBMCs or T cells enriched from blood (not recorded which). The TCR sequence derives from a woman in her forties with acute COVID-19. The chain recombines TRBV4-1 with TRBJ2-5; 7 bases agree with TRBD1. In DNA form, the CDR3 reads TGCGCCAGCAGCCAGATCAACCAGGGGGAAGAGACCCAGTACTTC. It is translated as CASSQINQGEETQYF.